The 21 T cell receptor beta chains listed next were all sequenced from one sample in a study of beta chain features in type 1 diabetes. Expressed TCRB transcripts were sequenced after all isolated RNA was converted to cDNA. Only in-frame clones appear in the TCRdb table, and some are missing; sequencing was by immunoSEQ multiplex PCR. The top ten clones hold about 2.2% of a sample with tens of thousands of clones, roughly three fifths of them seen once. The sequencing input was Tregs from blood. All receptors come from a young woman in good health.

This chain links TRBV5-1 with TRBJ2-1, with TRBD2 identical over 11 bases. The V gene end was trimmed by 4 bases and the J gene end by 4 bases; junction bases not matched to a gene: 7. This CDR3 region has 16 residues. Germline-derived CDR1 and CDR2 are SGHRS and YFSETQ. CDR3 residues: CASSPGLADRYNEQFF. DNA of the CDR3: TGCGCCAGCAGCCCGGGACTAGCGGACCGATACAATGAGCAGTTCTTC.

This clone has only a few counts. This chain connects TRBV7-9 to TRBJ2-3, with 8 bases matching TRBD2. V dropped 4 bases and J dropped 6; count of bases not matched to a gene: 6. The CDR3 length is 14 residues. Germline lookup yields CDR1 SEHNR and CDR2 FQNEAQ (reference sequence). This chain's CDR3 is CASSSSGRRDTQYF. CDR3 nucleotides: TGTGCCAGCAGCTCAAGCGGGAGAAGGGATACGCAGTATTTT.

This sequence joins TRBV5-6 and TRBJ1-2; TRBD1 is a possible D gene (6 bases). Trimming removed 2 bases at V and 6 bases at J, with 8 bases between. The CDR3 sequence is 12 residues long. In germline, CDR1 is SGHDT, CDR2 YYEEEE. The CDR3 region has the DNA TGTGCCAGCAGCTTTTGGACAGATGGCTACACCTTC. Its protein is CASSFWTDGYTF.

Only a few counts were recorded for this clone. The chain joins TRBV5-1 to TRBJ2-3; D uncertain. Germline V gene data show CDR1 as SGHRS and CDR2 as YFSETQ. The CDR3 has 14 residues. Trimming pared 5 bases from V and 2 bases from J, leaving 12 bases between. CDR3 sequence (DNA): TGCGCCAGCAGTGTGGCCGAACCCACAGATACGCAGTATTTT. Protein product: CASSVAEPTDTQYF.

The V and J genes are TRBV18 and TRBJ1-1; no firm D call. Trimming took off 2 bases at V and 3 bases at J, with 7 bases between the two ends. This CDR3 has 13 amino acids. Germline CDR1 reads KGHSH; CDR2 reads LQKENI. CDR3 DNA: TGTGCCAGCTCACCAGGGCCATACACTGAAGCTTTCTTT. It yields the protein CASSPGPYTEAFF. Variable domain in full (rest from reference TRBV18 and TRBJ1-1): NAGVMQNPRHLVRRRGQEARLRCSPMKGHSHVYWYRQLPEEGLKFMVYLQKENIIDESGMPKERFSAEFPKEGPSILRIQQVVRGDSAAYFCASSPGPYTEAFFGQGTRLTVV.

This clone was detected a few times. This chain's CDR3 is CSVGEEYYEQYF. The CDR3 nucleotides read TGCAGCGTTGGGGAGGAGTACTACGAGCAGTACTTC. The rearrangement joins TRBV29-1 to TRBJ2-7; a weak D match, TRBD2 (6 bases). Germline V CDR1 and CDR2: SQVTM, ANQGSEA. The ends were cut back, 4 bases at V and 3 bases at J, with 10 bases in the middle. This CDR3 is 12 amino acids long.

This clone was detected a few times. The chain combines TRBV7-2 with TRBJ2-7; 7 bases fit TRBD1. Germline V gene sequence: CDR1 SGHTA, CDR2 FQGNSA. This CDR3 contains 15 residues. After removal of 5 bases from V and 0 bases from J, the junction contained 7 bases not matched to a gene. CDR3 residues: CASSSQQGISYEQYF. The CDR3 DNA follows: TGTGCCAGCAGCAGCCAACAGGGGATCTCCTACGAGCAGTACTTC.

CDR3: CAISPTGVYEQYF. The DNA for the CDR3 is TGTGCCATCAGTCCAACAGGAGTCTACGAGCAGTACTTC. V and J are TRBV10-3 and TRBJ2-7; D is possibly TRBD1 (5 bases). The CDR3 extends over 13 amino acids. The V and J ends lost 5 bases and 3 bases respectively, with 11 bases between them. Germline CDR1 is ENHRY and CDR2 is SYGVKD.

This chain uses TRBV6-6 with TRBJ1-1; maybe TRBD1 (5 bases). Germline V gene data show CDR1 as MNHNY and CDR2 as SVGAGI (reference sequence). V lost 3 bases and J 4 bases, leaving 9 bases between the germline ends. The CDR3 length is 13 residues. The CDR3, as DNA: TGTGCCAGCAGTTATGGGCAGGGCACTGAAGCTTTCTTT. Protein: CASSYGQGTEAFF.

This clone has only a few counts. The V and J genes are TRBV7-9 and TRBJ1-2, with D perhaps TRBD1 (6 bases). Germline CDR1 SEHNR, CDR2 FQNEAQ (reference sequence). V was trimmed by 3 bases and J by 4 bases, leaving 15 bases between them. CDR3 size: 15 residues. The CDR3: CASSLAGTIGYGYTF. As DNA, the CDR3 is TGTGCCAGCAGCTTGGCAGGGACAATCGGCTATGGCTACACCTTC.

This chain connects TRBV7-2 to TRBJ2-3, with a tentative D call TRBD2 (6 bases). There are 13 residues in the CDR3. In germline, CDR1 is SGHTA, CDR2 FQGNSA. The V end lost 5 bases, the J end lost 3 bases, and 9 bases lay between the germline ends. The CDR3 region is CASSPGTTDTQYF. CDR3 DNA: TGTGCCAGCAGCCCCGGGACTACAGATACGCAGTATTTT.

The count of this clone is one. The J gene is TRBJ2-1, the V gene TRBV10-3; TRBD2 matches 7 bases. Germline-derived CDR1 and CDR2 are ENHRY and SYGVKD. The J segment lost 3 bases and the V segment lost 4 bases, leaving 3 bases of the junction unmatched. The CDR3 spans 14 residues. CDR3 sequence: CAISAASGYNEQFF. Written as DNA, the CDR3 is TGTGCCATCAGTGCGGCTAGCGGCTACAATGAGCAGTTCTTC.

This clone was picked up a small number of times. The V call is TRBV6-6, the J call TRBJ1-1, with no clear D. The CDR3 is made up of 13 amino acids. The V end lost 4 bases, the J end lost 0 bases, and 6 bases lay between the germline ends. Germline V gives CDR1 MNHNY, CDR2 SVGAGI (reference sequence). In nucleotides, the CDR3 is TGTGCCAGCAGTTTACAGCTGAACACTGAAGCTTTCTTT. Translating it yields CASSLQLNTEAFF.

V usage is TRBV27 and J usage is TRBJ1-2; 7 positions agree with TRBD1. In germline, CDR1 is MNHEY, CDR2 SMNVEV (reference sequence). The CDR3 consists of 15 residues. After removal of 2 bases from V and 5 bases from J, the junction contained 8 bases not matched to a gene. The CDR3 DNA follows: TGTGCCAGCAGTTTACAGGCGGGACAGTCATATGGCTACACCTTC. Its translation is CASSLQAGQSYGYTF.

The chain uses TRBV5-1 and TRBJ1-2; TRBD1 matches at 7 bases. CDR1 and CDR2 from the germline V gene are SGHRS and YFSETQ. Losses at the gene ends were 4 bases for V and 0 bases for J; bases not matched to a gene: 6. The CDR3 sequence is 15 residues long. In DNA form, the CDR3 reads TGCGCCAGCAGCAGAGGGACAGACTCTAACTATGGCTACACCTTC. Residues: CASSRGTDSNYGYTF.

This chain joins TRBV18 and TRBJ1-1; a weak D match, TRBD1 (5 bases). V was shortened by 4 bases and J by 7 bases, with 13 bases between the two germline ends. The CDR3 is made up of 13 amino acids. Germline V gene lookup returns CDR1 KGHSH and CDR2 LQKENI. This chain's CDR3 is CASSLRTSLEAFF. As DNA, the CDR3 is TGTGCCAGCTCACTCCGGACAAGCCTTGAAGCTTTCTTT.

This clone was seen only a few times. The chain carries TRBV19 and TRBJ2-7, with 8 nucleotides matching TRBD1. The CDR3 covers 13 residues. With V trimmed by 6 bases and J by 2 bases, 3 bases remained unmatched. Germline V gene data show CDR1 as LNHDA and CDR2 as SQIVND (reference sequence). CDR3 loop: CASSGQGTYEQYF. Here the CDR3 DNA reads TGTGCCAGTAGCGGACAGGGTACCTACGAGCAGTACTTC.

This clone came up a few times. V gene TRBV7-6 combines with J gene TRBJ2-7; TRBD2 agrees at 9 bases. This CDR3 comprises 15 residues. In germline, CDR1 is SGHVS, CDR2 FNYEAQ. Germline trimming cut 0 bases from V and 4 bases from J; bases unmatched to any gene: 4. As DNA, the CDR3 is TGTGCCAGCAGCTTAGCGGCGGGAGGGGAATACGAGCAGTACTTC. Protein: CASSLAAGGEYEQYF.

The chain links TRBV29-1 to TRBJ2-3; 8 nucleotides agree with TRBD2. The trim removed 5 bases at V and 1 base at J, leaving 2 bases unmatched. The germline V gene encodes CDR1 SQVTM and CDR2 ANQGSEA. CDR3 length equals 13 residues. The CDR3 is CSVRGGRTDTQYF. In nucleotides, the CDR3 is TGCAGCGTTCGGGGGGGCCGCACAGATACGCAGTATTTT.

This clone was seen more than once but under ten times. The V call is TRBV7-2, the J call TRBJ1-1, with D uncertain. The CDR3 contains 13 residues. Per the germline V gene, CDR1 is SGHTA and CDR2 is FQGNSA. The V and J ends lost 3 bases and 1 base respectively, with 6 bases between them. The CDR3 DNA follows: TGTGCCAGCAGCTTTGCGAAGAACACTGAAGCTTTCTTT. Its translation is CASSFAKNTEAFF.

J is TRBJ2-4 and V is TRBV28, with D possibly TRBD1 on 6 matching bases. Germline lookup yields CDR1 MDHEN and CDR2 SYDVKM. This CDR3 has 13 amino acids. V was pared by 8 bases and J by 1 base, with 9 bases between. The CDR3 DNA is TGTGCCAGCCGCGGACAGGCCAAAAACATTCAGTACTTC. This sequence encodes CASRGQAKNIQYF.